One sample yielded the 14 T cell receptor beta chains listed below, sequenced in a study of cytomegalovirus exposure and HLA in healthy donors. Sequencing used immunoSEQ multiplex PCR; TCRdb keeps in-frame clones, though not all of them. The sample consists of some 160,000 clones, approximately 90% of them appearing once. Sequenced material: PBMCs. These receptors all come from a man between 18 and 35 years old in good health and CMV-seronegative.

V is TRBV7-6 and J is TRBJ1-1, with unresolved D. This CDR3 has 13 amino acids. V was trimmed by 5 bases and J by 1 base, leaving 8 bases between them. In germline, CDR1 is SGHVS, CDR2 FNYEAQ. The CDR3 loop reads CASSPRGNTEAFF. CDR3 DNA: TGTGCCAGCAGCCCACGGGGGAACACTGAAGCTTTCTTT.

This clone was seen once. V usage is TRBV5-8 and J usage is TRBJ2-2; D is unresolved. V gave up 3 bases and J gave up 6 bases, with 6 bases separating them. Germline loops: CDR1 SGHTS, CDR2 YDEGEE. The length of the CDR3 is 12 residues. The CDR3 DNA sequence: TGTGCCAGCAGCTACAGTGCCGGGGAGCTGTTTTTT. Its translation: CASSYSAGELFF.

The J gene is TRBJ2-3, the V gene TRBV6-6; TRBD2 agrees at 8 bases. The ends lost 0 bases at V and 4 bases at J; junction bases unmatched: 3. Looked up from germline, CDR1 is MNHNY and CDR2 is SVGAGI (reference sequence). This CDR3 comprises 15 residues. The CDR3 DNA reads TGTGCCAGCAGTTACTCTGGGCGGGGGGCAGATACGCAGTATTTT. Protein product: CASSYSGRGADTQYF.

A single count supports this clone. J is TRBJ1-2 and V is TRBV14, with D perhaps TRBD1 (6 bases). The germline gives CDR1 SGHDN, CDR2 FVKESK. The CDR3 runs 16 residues. V was cut by 5 bases and J by 0 bases, with 16 bases left in between. The CDR3 coding sequence is TGTGCCAGCAGCAGCAGTCAGGGGCTAGCTAACTATGGCTACACCTTC. Encoded protein: CASSSSQGLANYGYTF. The full variable domain, in which reference TRBV14 and TRBJ1-2 provide the parts outside the CDR3, is EAGVTQFPSHSVIEKGQTVTLRCDPISGHDNLYWYRRVMGKEIKFLLHFVKESKQDESGMPNNRFLAERTGGTYSTLKVQPAELEDSGVYFCASSSSQGLANYGYTFGSGTRLTVV.

V gene TRBV10-1 combines with J gene TRBJ2-1; TRBD1 agrees at 9 bases. The CDR3 length is 16 residues. CDR1 is WNHNN and CDR2 is SYGVQD in the germline V gene (reference sequence). The ends lost 7 bases at V and 6 bases at J; junction bases unmatched: 13. The CDR3 region has the DNA TGCGCCAGCAAACCATTCCCCGGGACAGGGATCAATGAGCAGTTCTTC. Protein: CASKPFPGTGINEQFF.

The chain carries TRBV10-3 and TRBJ1-2, with TRBD1 matching over 7 bases. Trimming removed 3 bases from V and 8 bases from J; junction bases left unmatched: 9. Looked up from germline, CDR1 is ENHRY and CDR2 is SYGVKD. This CDR3 has 14 residues. The CDR3 nucleotides read TGTGCCATCAGTGAACAGGGGCTGGTCGGGGGCTACACCTTC. Residues: CAISEQGLVGGYTF.

V and J are TRBV7-3 and TRBJ2-3, with a possible D match to TRBD1 (5 bases). This CDR3 region has 15 residues. V was shortened by 5 bases and J by 0 bases, with 12 bases between the two germline ends. Germline V gene data show CDR1 as SGHTA and CDR2 as FQGTGA. CDR3 bases: TGTGCCAGCAGCCTAGAAGGGGAAAGCACAGATACGCAGTATTTT. Its translation: CASSLEGESTDTQYF.

The CDR3 sequence: CASSPPSGNPEPTDTQYF. CDR3 nucleotide sequence: TGTGCCAGCTCACCACCGAGCGGAAACCCTGAACCCACAGATACGCAGTATTTT. The J gene is TRBJ2-3, the V gene TRBV18; possible D gene TRBD2, 5 bases. The CDR3 contains 18 residues. Germline V lookup: CDR1 KGHSH, CDR2 LQKENI. The germline V and J ends were trimmed by 0 bases and 2 bases, with 18 bases remaining between them.

The chain joins TRBV5-6 to TRBJ2-7; tentative D call: TRBD2 (6 bases). This CDR3 is 15 amino acids long. CDR1 SGHDT and CDR2 YYEEEE come from the germline V gene. The germline V and J ends were trimmed by 0 bases and 3 bases, with 13 bases remaining between them. CDR3 DNA: TGTGCCAGCAGCTTGGTTCGGGGGTCCCACTACGAGCAGTACGTC. This sequence encodes CASSLVRGSHYEQYV.

The genes are TRBV9 and TRBJ2-3; 13 bases map to TRBD2. The CDR3 runs to 16 residues. The V and J ends lost 4 bases and 5 bases, in that order; junction bases with no gene match: 7. Germline lookup yields CDR1 SGDLS and CDR2 YYNGEE. The CDR3 here is CASSITSGGARDTQYF. The CDR3 bases are TGTGCCAGCAGCATTACTAGCGGGGGGGCCAGAGATACGCAGTATTTT.

J is TRBJ2-1 and V is TRBV6-5; 8 nucleotides agree with TRBD2. This CDR3 has 14 residues. Unmatched junction bases numbered 10, after V lost 6 bases and J lost 9 bases. CDR1 MNHEY and CDR2 SVGAGI come from the germline V gene. This chain's CDR3 is CASRPGLGFGEQFF. The CDR3 region has the DNA TGTGCCAGCAGGCCGGGACTAGGGTTTGGTGAGCAGTTCTTC.

The genes are TRBV2 and TRBJ2-2, with D hard to call. V lost 4 bases, J lost 0 bases, and 12 bases lay in between. Per the germline V gene, CDR1 is SNHLY and CDR2 is FYNNEI. CDR3 size: 16 residues. The CDR3 coding sequence is TGTGCCAGCAGTGGAGTATTCCCCACGAACACCGGGGAGCTGTTTTTT. This codes for CASSGVFPTNTGELFF.

The V gene is TRBV19, the J gene TRBJ2-2; 12 nucleotides align to TRBD2. Germline V gives CDR1 LNHDA, CDR2 SQIVND (reference sequence). Germline trimming cut 6 bases from V and 6 bases from J; bases unmatched to any gene: 5. There are 15 residues in the CDR3. The CDR3 DNA sequence: TGTGCCAGTAGCCAACTAGCGGGAGGCGCCGGGGAGCTGTTTTTT. Translating gives CASSQLAGGAGELFF.

V usage is TRBV5-1 and J usage is TRBJ2-3; TRBD2 is a possible D gene (5 bases). Germline CDR1 reads SGHRS; CDR2 reads YFSETQ. This CDR3 has 14 amino acids. V shed 2 bases and J shed 3 bases, with 10 bases lying between them. The CDR3 loop is CASSFGILTDTQYF. Written as DNA, the CDR3 is TGCGCCAGCAGCTTCGGGATTTTAACAGATACGCAGTATTTT.